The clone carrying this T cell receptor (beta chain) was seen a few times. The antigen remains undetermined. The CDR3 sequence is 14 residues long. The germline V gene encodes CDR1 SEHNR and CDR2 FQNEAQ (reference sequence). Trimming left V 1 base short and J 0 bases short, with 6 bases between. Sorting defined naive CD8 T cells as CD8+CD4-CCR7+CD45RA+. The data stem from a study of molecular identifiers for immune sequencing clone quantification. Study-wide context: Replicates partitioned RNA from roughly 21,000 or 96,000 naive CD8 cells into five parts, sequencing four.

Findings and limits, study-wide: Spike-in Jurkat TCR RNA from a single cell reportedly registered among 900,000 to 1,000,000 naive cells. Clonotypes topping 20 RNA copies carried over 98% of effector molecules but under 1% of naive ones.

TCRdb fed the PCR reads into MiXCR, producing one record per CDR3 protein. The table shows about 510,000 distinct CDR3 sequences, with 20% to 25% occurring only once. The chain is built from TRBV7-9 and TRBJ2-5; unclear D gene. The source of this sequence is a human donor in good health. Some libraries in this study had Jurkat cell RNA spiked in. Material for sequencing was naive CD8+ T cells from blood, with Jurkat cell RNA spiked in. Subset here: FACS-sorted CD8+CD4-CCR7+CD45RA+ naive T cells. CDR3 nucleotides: TGTGCCAGCAGCTTAGTTGTGTACCAAGAGACCCAGTACTTC. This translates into CASSLVVYQETQYF.